This T cell receptor beta chain was captured in a study of blood T cell repertoires in COVID-19. Background on the study: Samples representing acute and convalescent COVID-19 were sourced from the United States, Italy and Spain. Sources were T cells, B-cell-depleted T cells, or PBMCs; the material itself was cDNA or gDNA.

The CDR3 spans 15 residues. V trimming: 3 bases; J trimming: 4 bases; junction bases outside the gene matches: 6. CDR1 is SGDLS and CDR2 is YYNGEE in the germline V gene. Per the original data handling: The authors estimated nucleated cell counts from reference gene primer amplification. Clones were read by immunoSEQ multiplex PCR, and TCRdb kept only the in-frame ones, dropping some. From that table come the V and J calls and clone size; the DNA was used to work out D and trimming. The sample includes about 100,000 clones, 70% to 90% of them seen just once. The sequence derives from an elderly man with acute or convalescent COVID-19. The sequencing input was peripheral blood. The chain employs TRBV9 and TRBJ1-2; 10 positions match TRBD1. CDR3 DNA sequence: TGTGCCAGCAGCGCCCAAAGGACAGGGGGCTATGGCTACACCTTC. Protein sequence: CASSAQRTGGYGYTF. Together with reference TRBV9 and TRBJ1-2, the CDR3 gives the full variable domain: DSGVTQTPKHLITATGQRVTLRCSPRSGDLSVYWYQQSLDQGLQFLIQYYNGEERAKGNILERFSAQQFPDLHSELNLSSLELGDSALYFCASSAQRTGGYGYTFGSGTRLTVV.